This TCR beta chain was sequenced in a study of shared clonotypes between healthy human individuals. About the research overall: CD4 naive and memory got three plates each, CD8 naive two, CD8 memory one.

V trimming: 1 base; J trimming: 7 bases; junction bases outside the gene matches: 5. Germline V CDR1 and CDR2: SGHAT, FQNNGV. The CDR3 has 15 residues. The repertoire was sequenced with immunoSEQ multiplex PCR; TCRdb's copy has only in-frame clones and lacks some. Of about 2.3 million clones listed, about 90% are singletons. Whole-study findings and limits: Only blood was sampled; tissue repertoires likely differ. Naive CD4 clonotypes overlapped across several donors at roughly 5%.

Concerning this clone itself: Its antigen is currently unknown. Within the sample, other DNA sequences also encode this same CDR3.

Material: naive CD4+ T cells from PBMCs. Subset described: CD45RA+ positively selected. This TCR was recovered from a man between 18 and 29 years old in good health. Some clones in this sample may be carry-over from other donors' samples. The V and J genes are TRBV11-2 and TRBJ1-4; 8 bases align to TRBD1. The CDR3 DNA follows: TGTGCCAGCAGCTTAGGCGGACAGGGCGGTGAAAAACTGTTTTTT. Amino acids: CASSLGGQGGEKLFF.